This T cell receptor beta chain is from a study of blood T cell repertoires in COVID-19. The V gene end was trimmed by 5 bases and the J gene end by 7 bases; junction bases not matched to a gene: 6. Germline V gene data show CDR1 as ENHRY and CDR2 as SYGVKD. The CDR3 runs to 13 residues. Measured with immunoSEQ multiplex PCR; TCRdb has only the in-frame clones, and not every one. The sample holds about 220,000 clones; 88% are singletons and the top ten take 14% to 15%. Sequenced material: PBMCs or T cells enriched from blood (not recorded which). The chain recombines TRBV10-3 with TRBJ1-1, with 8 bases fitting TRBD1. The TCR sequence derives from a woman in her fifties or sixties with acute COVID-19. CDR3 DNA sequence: TGTGCCATCAGTTCGGACAGGGTGGGTGAAGCTTTCTTT. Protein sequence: CAISSDRVGEAFF.